The present entry profiles one T cell receptor beta chain with its context. What it binds is not known. This CDR3 has 15 residues. Trimming shortened V by 6 bases and J by 2 bases, and 14 bases separated the two germline ends. Germline V gene data show CDR1 as MNHNY and CDR2 as SVGAGI (reference sequence). Profiled with immunoSEQ multiplex PCR; TCRdb holds only in-frame clones, not every one. Of almost 5,000 clones listed, 94% were seen once; the top ten hold approximately 6.3%. Blood collection times were about day -28 and days 30, 100, 180 posttransplant. This sample was taken from a study of T cell clonotyping in hematopoietic cell transplantation. Notes on the study in general: Graft donor and pretransplant recipient Inverse Simpson Index values predicted broader posttransplant TCR diversity. After transplant, recipient diversity fell while pathologically expanded clonotypes grew through day 180. Few recipient clonotypes overlapped donors; over 95% were de novo at given depth.

The sequences come from PBMCs, collected 180 days after allogeneic stem cell transplant. This receptor was taken from a male patient aged 60-69 years who had an allogeneic stem cell transplant from a related donor, so the T cells may come from the graft donor. Some clones in this sample may be carry-over from other donors' samples. The V gene is TRBV6-6, the J gene TRBJ1-5; no firm D call. CDR3: CASRVHGLGNQPQHF. CDR3 sequence (DNA): TGTGCCAGCAGAGTCCACGGCTTGGGCAATCAGCCCCAGCATTTT.